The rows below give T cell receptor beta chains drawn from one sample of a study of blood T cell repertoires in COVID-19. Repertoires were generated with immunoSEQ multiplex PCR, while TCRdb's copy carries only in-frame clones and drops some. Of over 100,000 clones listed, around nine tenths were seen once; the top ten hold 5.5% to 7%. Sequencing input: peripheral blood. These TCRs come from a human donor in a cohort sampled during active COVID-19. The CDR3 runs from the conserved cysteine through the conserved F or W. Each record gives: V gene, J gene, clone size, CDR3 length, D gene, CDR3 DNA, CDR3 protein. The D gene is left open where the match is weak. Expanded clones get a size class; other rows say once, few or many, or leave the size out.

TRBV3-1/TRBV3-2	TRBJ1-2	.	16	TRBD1	TGTGCCAGCAGCCAAGAAGGGGTGCAGGGGGCCTATGGCTACACCTTC	CASSQEGVQGAYGYTF
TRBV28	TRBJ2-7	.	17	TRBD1	TGTGCCAGCAGACCTAAAACCGGGACAGCACGCTCCTACGAGCAGTACTTC	CASRPKTGTARSYEQYF
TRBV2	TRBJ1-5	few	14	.	TGTGCCAGCAGTCTCCGGGGGAACAATCAGCCCCAGCATTTT	CASSLRGNNQPQHF
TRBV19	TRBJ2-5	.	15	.	TGTGCCAGTAGATGGGGACATTCGGGGCAAGAGACCCAGTACTTC	CASRWGHSGQETQYF
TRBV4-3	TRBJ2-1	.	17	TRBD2	TGCGCCAGCAGCCAAGTTGGGGCGGGAGCTACCTACAATGAGCAGTTCTTC	CASSQVGAGATYNEQFF
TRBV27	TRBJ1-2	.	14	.	TGTGCCAGCAGTCTAAAACAGGGTAGTTATGGCTACACCTTC	CASSLKQGSYGYTF
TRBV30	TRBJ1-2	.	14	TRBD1	TGTGCCTGGAGTGTGATTCGGGACAGGGGACGATACACCTTC	CAWSVIRDRGRYTF
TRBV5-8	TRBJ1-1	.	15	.	TGTGCCAGCAGCCCCCTCCGTAGCGGGGGAGCTGAAGCTTTCTTT	CASSPLRSGGAEAFF
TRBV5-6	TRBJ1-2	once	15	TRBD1	TGTGCCAGCAGCTCCGGGACAGGGGCTATCTATGGCTACACCTTC	CASSSGTGAIYGYTF
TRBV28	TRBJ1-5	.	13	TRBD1	TGTGCCAGCAGCCCGACAGGGAATCAGCCCCAGCATTTT	CASSPTGNQPQHF
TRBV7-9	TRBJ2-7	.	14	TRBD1	TGTGCCAGCAGCACGGGACAGGGAGAGGACGAGCAGTACTTC	CASSTGQGEDEQYF
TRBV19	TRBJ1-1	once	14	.	TGTGCCAGTAGTATCAGCGGGGGATGGACTGAAGCTTTCTTT	CASSISGGWTEAFF
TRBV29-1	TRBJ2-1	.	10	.	TGCAGCGTTCGGGTTAATGAGCAGTTCTTC	CSVRVNEQFF
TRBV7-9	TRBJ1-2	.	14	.	TGTGCCAGCACCCTAGAAACAGGTTACTATGGCTACACCTTC	CASTLETGYYGYTF
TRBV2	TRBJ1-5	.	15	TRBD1	TGTGCCAGCACCCAGGGACAGGGGAAGGGTCAGCCCCAGCATTTT	CASTQGQGKGQPQHF
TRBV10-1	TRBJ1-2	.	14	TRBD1	TGCGCCAGCAGTGAGGGACAGGGGTGCTATGGCTACACCTTC	CASSEGQGCYGYTF
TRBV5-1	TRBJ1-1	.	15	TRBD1	TGCGCCAGCAGCTTGGGGGCAGGGGGCTACACTGAAGCTTTCTTT	CASSLGAGGYTEAFF
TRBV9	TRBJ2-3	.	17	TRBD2	TGTGCCAGCAGCGTAGCAGAACTAGCGGGGGGCGCAGATACGCAGTATTTT	CASSVAELAGGADTQYF
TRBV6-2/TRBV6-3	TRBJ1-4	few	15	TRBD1	TGTGCCAGCAGTTACGTCGGACAGGCTAATGAAAAACTGTTTTTT	CASSYVGQANEKLFF
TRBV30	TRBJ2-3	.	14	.	TGTGCCTGGAGTGTGGACAGCCACACAGATACGCAGTATTTT	CAWSVDSHTDTQYF
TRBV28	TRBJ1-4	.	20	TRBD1	TGTGCCAGCAGTTCCCCCACCCCCGGACAGGGGGCGGGATCTAATGAAAAACTGTTTTTT	CASSSPTPGQGAGSNEKLFF
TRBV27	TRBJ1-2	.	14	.	TGTGCCAGCAGCTCCGGCTTCCGAGCGTATGGCTACACCTTC	CASSSGFRAYGYTF
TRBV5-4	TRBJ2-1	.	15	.	TGTGCCAGCAGCGAGCAGGGCGGTTACTACAATGAGCAGTTCTTC	CASSEQGGYYNEQFF
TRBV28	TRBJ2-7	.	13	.	TGTGCCAGCAGCCCCGGGACACACTACGAGCAGTACTTC	CASSPGTHYEQYF
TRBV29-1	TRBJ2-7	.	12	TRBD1	TGCAGCGTTGTACAGGGGAAACACGAGCAGTACTTC	CSVVQGKHEQYF
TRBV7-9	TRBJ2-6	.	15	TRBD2	TGTGCCAGCAGCTTAGCCCTATGGGAGGGCAACGTCCTGACTTTC	CASSLALWEGNVLTF
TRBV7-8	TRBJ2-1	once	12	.	TGTGCCAGCAGCTATGCGGGTCAGGAGCAGTTCTTC	CASSYAGQEQFF
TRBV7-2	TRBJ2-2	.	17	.	TGTGCCAGCAGCTTAGGGATTTTGGCAGATCGAGGGGGGGAGCTGTTTTTT	CASSLGILADRGGELFF
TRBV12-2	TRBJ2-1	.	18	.	TGTGCAAGTCGCCGAGGGGCCGGGACTAGCGGGGGTTACAATGAGCAGTTCTTC	CASRRGAGTSGGYNEQFF
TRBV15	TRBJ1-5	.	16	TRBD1	TGTGCCACCAGCAGAGGCGGACAGGGACAGGGACAGCCCCAGCATTTT	CATSRGGQGQGQPQHF
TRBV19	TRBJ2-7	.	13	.	TGTGCCAGTAGTATAGTTCGGGGATCCGAGCAGTACTTC	CASSIVRGSEQYF
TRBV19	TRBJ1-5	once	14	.	TGTGCCAGTAGTTTTGGGGCTGGCAATCAGCCCCAGCATTTT	CASSFGAGNQPQHF
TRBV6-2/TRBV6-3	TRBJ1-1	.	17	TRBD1	TGTGCCAGCAGCAACCATTGGGACAGCTTCATGAACACTGAAGCTTTCTTT	CASSNHWDSFMNTEAFF
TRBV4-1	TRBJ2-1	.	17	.	TGCGCCAGCAGCCCAACATTTAAGGGGGGGGTCCGCTGGGAGCAGTTCTTC	CASSPTFKGGVRWEQFF
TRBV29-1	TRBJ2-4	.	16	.	TGCAGCGTTGTATGGAACAGCCACTTAGCCAAAAACATTCAGTACTTC	CSVVWNSHLAKNIQYF
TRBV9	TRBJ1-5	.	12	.	TGTGCCAGCAGCCCAGGGGATCAGCCCCAGCATTTT	CASSPGDQPQHF
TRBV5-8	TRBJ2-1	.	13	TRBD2	TGTGCCAGCAGCCACGGACTAGCGAATGAGCAGTTCTTC	CASSHGLANEQFF
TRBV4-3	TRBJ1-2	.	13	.	TGCGCCAGCAGCCATTCGGGAGTCGATGGCTACACCTTC	CASSHSGVDGYTF
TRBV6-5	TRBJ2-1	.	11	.	TGTGCCAGCAGTTTTTTCGGTGAGCAGTTCTTC	CASSFFGEQFF
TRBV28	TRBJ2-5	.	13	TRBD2	TGTGCCAGCAGTTTATCCGGGAGGGAGACCCAGTACTTC	CASSLSGRETQYF
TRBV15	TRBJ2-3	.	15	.	TGTGCCACCAGCAGAGGTGGAGTCAGGGCGGATACGCAGTATTTT	CATSRGGVRADTQYF
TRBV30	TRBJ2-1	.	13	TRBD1	TGTGCCGCCCGGACAGGAACCTACAATGAGCAGTTCTTC	CAARTGTYNEQFF
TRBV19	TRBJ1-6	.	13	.	TGTGCCAGTAGTACGGGGATATGGTCACCCCTCCACTTT	CASSTGIWSPLHF
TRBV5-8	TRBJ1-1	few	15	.	TGTGCCAGCAGGGCAGAGAGACACCCGAACACTGAAGCTTTCTTT	CASRAERHPNTEAFF
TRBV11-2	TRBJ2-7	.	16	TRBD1	TGTGCCAGCAGCTTATTTAGCAGGGGGAGCTCCTACGAGCAGTACTTC	CASSLFSRGSSYEQYF
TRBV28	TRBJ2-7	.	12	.	TGTGCCAGCAGTTTATCCACCTACGAGCAGTACTTC	CASSLSTYEQYF
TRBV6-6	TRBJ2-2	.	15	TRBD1	TGTGCCAGCAATACGGACAGGGGGCAGGGCGGGGAGCTGTTTTTT	CASNTDRGQGGELFF
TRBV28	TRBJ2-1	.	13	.	TGTGCCAGCAGTCGACTAGGAGACAATGAGCAGTTCTTC	CASSRLGDNEQFF
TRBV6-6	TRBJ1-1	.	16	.	TGTGCCAGCAGTGCGGGGACGGAAGGGCTTCGGACTGAAGCTTTCTTT	CASSAGTEGLRTEAFF
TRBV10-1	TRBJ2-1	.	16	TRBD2	TGCGCCAGCAGTGGGGCTAGCGGGTACCCAGACAATGAGCAGTTCTTC	CASSGASGYPDNEQFF
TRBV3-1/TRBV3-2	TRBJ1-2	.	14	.	TGTGCCAGCAGCCAACCAGGGGATAACTATGGCTACACCTTC	CASSQPGDNYGYTF
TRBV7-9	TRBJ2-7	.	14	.	TGTGCCAGCAGTCAACTAGCTGAACGACGTGAGCAGTACTTC	CASSQLAERREQYF
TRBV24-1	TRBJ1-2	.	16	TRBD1	TGTGCCACCAGTGATTTGCGGACAGGATCTAACTATGGCTACACCTTC	CATSDLRTGSNYGYTF
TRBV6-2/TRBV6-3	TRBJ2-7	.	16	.	TGTGCCAGCAGTTGGGACCCAGCGGACAGAACATACGAGCAGTACTTC	CASSWDPADRTYEQYF
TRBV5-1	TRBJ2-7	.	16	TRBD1	TGCGCCAGCAGCGATCGGACAGGGTTGAATTCCTACGAGCAGTACTTC	CASSDRTGLNSYEQYF
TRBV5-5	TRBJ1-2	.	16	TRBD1	TGTGCCAGCAGCTTGTCCCGGGACAGGGGCAACTATGGCTACACCTTC	CASSLSRDRGNYGYTF